This T cell receptor beta chain comes out of a study of T cells in tumors after PD-1 blockade. Study-wide context: Daily vismodegib 150 mg continued in a subset of anti-PD-1-treated patients.

On this clone: Its target is unknown.

Overall study findings and caveats: Blood contained approximately 41% of the tumor's TCR clonotypes.

The CDR3 runs 15 residues. The junction had 5 bases not matched to a gene; V was cut back by 5 bases and J by 2 bases. CDR1 is SGHVS and CDR2 is FQNEAQ in the germline V gene. This table comes from immunoSEQ multiplex PCR, and its TCRdb copy is limited to in-frame clones, with some not included. The table shows tens of thousands of clones, with around two thirds occurring only once. This chain joins TRBV7-8 and TRBJ1-5, with 8 nucleotides matching TRBD1. The sequence was obtained from a human donor with basal cell carcinoma. The sequenced sample was PBMCs, obtained after anti-PD-1 treatment. CDR3 sequence: CASSLDRGGNQPQHF. Written as DNA, the CDR3 is TGTGCCAGCAGCCTTGACAGGGGCGGCAATCAGCCCCAGCATTTT.